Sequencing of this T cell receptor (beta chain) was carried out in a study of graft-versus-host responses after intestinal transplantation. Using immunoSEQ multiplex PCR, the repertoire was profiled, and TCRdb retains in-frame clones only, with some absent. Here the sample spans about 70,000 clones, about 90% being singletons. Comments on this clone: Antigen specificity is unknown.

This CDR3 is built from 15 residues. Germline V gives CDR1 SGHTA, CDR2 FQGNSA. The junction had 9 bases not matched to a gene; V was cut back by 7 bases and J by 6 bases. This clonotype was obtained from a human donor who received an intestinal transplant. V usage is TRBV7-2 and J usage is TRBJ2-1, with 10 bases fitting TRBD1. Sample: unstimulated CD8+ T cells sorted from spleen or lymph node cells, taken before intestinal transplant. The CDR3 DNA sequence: TGTGCCAGCATGCTTATGACAGGGGGCCCCAATGAGCAGTTCTTC. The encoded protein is CASMLMTGGPNEQFF.